The 8 T cell receptor beta chains below were found in one sample sequenced in a study of identical twins. TCRdb re-derived calls from the 5' RACE reads in MiXCR, one entry per CDR3 protein. The table lists about 190,000 distinct CDR3 sequences, approximately 15% of them singletons. These same data were also listed under a study on T cells expressing NK-cell markers.

The source material was CD8+ T cells sorted from blood. The receptors shown here come from a young woman in good health.

A few counts support this clonotype. J is TRBJ2-7 and V is TRBV7-8; D may correspond to TRBD1 or TRBD2 (5 bases each). Trimming cost V 3 bases and J 3 bases, with 12 bases left between them. This CDR3 has 14 amino acids. In germline, CDR1 is SGHVS, CDR2 FQNEAQ. Here the CDR3 DNA reads TGTGCCAGCAGCTTCCGGGACGGACTCTACGAGCAGTACTTC. It translates to CASSFRDGLYEQYF.

This clonotype was detected a few times. V gene TRBV5-1 combines with J gene TRBJ2-5, with 8 bases lining up with TRBD2. CDR1 is SGHRS and CDR2 is YFSETQ in the germline V gene. V lost 10 bases, J lost 7 bases, and 9 bases stayed unmatched. The CDR3 length is 12 residues. The CDR3 nucleotides read TGCGCCGGCCGGGAGGGCTCCGGGACCCAGTACTTC. This codes for CAGREGSGTQYF.

V and J are TRBV28 and TRBJ2-7; the D gene is possibly TRBD1 (5 bases). The germline gives CDR1 MDHEN, CDR2 SYDVKM. This CDR3 is built from 14 residues. Trimming cost V 6 bases and J 3 bases, with 15 bases left between them. The CDR3 is CASRSLDTYYEQYF. DNA for the CDR3: TGTGCCAGCAGGAGCCTGGACACTTACTACGAGCAGTACTTC.

The chain carries TRBV12-3 or TRBV12-4 and TRBJ1-2; D remains unclear. V was cut by 2 bases and J by 7 bases, with 14 bases left in between. The CDR3 is 14 amino acids. The CDR3 loop reads CASSLNRRVGGYTF. In nucleotides, the CDR3 is TGTGCCAGCAGTTTAAATCGGAGAGTAGGTGGCTACACCTTC.

This clonotype was observed a handful of times. The gene calls are TRBV20-1 and TRBJ2-5; D possibly corresponds to TRBD2 (6 bases). CDR3 length equals 13 residues. The V gene lost 6 bases and the J gene lost 9 bases, with 20 bases spanning the gap. Germline CDR1 and CDR2: DFQATT and SNEGSKA (reference sequence). The CDR3 region is CSALMGGTYAQYF. In DNA, the CDR3 is TGCAGTGCCCTAATGGGGGGTACCTACGCCCAGTACTTC.

This clonotype appeared a few times. The chain couples TRBV9 to TRBJ2-3, with 11 nucleotides matching TRBD2. In germline, CDR1 is SGDLS, CDR2 YYNGEE. CDR3 size: 15 residues. The ends lost 0 bases at V and 5 bases at J; junction bases unmatched: 2. The CDR3 DNA reads TGTGCCAGCAGCGTAGCCGGGACTAGCGGAGATACGCAGTATTTT. This sequence encodes CASSVAGTSGDTQYF. Full variable domain (remainder filled in from reference TRBV9 and TRBJ2-3): DSGVTQTPKHLITATGQRVTLRCSPRSGDLSVYWYQQSLDQGLQFLIQYYNGEERAKGNILERFSAQQFPDLHSELNLSSLELGDSALYFCASSVAGTSGDTQYFGPGTRLTVL.

This clonotype was counted only a few times. The V call is TRBV5-1, the J call TRBJ2-1; tentatively, D is TRBD1 (5 bases). Trimming shortened V by 4 bases and J by 9 bases, and 17 bases separated the two germline ends. CDR1 is SGHRS, CDR2 YFSETQ, per germline. This CDR3 is 14 amino acids long. The DNA for the CDR3 is TGCGCCAGCAGCCTTACTTTTAGTCAGGGTGAGCAGTTCTTC. It specifies CASSLTFSQGEQFF. The full variable domain, completed using reference TRBV5-1 and TRBJ2-1, is KAGVTQTPRYLIKTRGQQVTLSCSPISGHRSVSWYQQTPGQGLQFLFEYFSETQRNKGNFPGRFSGRQFSNSRSEMNVSTLELGDSALYLCASSLTFSQGEQFFGPGTRLTVL.

This chain joins TRBV7-6 and TRBJ2-1; D gene uncertain. The V end lost 6 bases, the J end lost 2 bases, and 8 bases lay between the germline ends. CDR1 is SGHVS, CDR2 FNYEAQ, per germline. This CDR3 comprises 13 residues. The CDR3 protein is CASSIRAYNEQFF. The DNA of the CDR3 is TGTGCCAGCAGTATTAGAGCCTACAATGAGCAGTTCTTC.